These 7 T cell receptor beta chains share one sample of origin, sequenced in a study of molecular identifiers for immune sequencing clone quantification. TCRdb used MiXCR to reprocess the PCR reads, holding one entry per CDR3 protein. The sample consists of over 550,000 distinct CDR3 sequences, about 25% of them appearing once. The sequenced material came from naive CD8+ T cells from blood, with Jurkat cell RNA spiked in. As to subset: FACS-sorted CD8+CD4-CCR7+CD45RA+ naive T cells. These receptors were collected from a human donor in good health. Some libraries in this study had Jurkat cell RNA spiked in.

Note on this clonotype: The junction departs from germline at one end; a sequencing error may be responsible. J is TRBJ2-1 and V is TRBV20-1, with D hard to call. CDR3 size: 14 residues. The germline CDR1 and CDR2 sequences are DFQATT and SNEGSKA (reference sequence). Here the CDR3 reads CSAGDAPYYNEQFF. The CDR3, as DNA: TGCAGTGCTGGAGATGCCCCCTACTACAATGAGCAGTTCTTC.

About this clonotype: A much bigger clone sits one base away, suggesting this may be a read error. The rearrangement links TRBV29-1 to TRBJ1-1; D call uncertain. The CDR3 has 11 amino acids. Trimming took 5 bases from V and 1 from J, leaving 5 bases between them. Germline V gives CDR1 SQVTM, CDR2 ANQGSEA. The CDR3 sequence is CSVSGNTEAFF. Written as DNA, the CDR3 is TGCAGCGTTTCCGGGAACACTGAAGCTTTCTTT.

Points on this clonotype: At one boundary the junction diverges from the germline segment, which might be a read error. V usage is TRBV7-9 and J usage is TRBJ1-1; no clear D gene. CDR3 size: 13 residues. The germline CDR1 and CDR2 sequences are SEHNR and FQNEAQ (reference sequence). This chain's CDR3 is CASSLAPATAAFF. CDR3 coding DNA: TGTGCCAGCAGCTTAGCGCCCGCCACTGCAGCTTTCTTT.

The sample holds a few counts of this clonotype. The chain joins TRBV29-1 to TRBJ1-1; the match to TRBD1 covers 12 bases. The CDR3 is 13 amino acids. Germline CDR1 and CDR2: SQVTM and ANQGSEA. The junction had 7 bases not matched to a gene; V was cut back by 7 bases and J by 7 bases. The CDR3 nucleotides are TGCAGCGCCACGGGACAGGGGGCAGGTGAAGCTTTCTTT. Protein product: CSATGQGAGEAFF. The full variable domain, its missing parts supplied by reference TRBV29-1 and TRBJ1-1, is SAVISQKPSRDICQRGTSLTIQCQVDSQVTMMFWYRQQPGQSLTLIATANQGSEATYESGFVIDKFPISRPNLTFSTLTVSNMSPEDSSIYLCSATGQGAGEAFFGQGTRLTVV.

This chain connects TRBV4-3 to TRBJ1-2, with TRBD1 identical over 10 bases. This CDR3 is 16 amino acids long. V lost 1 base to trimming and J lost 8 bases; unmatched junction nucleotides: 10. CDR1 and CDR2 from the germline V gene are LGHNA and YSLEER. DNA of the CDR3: TGCGCCAGCAGCCAAGGACAGGGGGCGTTACTAGGCGGCTACACCTTC. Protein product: CASSQGQGALLGGYTF.

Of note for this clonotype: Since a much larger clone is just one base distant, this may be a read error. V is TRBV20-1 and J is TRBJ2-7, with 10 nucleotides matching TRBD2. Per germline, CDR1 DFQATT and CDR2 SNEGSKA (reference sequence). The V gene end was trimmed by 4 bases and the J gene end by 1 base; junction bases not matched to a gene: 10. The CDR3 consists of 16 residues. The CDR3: CSAKDTGTSVSYEQYF. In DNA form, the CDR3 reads TGCAGTGCTAAAGATACGGGGACTAGCGTGTCCTACGAGCAGTACTTC.

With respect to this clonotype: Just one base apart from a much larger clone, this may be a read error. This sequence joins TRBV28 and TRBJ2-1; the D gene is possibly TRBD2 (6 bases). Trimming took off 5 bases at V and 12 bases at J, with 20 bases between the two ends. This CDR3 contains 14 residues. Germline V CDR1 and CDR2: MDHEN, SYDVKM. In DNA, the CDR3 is TGTGCCAGCAGTCCCTACTCGCGCGGGATTGTGCAGTTCTTC. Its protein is CASSPYSRGIVQFF.